The 16 T cell receptor beta chains in this list originate from one sample, sequenced in a study of metastatic and nonmetastatic thyroid tumors. Patients underwent thyroid surgery, and none had received any treatment before it. TCRdb used MiXCR to call clones anew from the PCR reads. The table has tens of thousands of clones, roughly 15% seen once. The sequencing sample was made of blood. These receptors all come from a female donor with papillary thyroid cancer or a benign thyroid nodule (not recorded which). Some clones in this sample may be carry-over from other donors' samples.

Many counts were recorded for this clone. This chain joins TRBV4-2 and TRBJ1-5; D call uncertain. V lost 0 bases and J lost 4, with 7 bases in between. The V gene's germline CDR1 is LGHNA and CDR2 YNFKEQ. The CDR3 totals 14 residues. The CDR3, as DNA: TGTGCCAGCAGCCAAGATGTTGGGAATCAGCCCCAGCATTTT. Protein: CASSQDVGNQPQHF.

This clone was seen only a few times. Given a much more abundant clone one base away, this may be a read error. V and J are TRBV29-1 and TRBJ2-3; D remains unclear. Germline assignment: CDR1 SQVTM and CDR2 ANQGSEA. V lost 4 bases and J lost 2, with 10 bases in between. The CDR3 contains 13 residues. CDR3 sequence reads: CSVGVSLTDTQYF. The DNA for the CDR3 is TGCAGCGTTGGGGTTTCTCTCACAGATACGCAGTATTTT.

This clone has a count of ten or more. The rearrangement links TRBV5-1 to TRBJ2-1, with D unclear. Trimming took off 0 bases at V and 1 base at J, with 5 bases between the two ends. Germline loops: CDR1 SGHRS, CDR2 YFSETQ. The CDR3 consists of 14 residues. The CDR3: CASSLGSSYNEQFF. CDR3 bases: TGCGCCAGCAGCTTGGGGTCGTCCTACAATGAGCAGTTCTTC.

The V call is TRBV20-1, the J call TRBJ1-2, with D unresolved. The CDR3 has 13 residues. The V gene lost 2 bases and the J gene lost 8 bases, with 15 bases spanning the gap. CDR1 and CDR2 (germline): DFQATT, SNEGSKA (reference sequence). Here the CDR3 DNA reads TGCAGTGCTAGATTTCTGAATAATGAGGGCTACACCTTC. It codes for CSARFLNNEGYTF.

This clone was found many times. V and J are TRBV28 and TRBJ2-5; 7 positions match TRBD1. Unmatched junction bases numbered 11, after V lost 6 bases and J lost 7 bases. Per the germline V gene, CDR1 is MDHEN and CDR2 is SYDVKM. The CDR3 is 14 amino acids. The DNA of the CDR3 is TGTGCCAGCAGATCGGACAGGCGGCCAGCGACCCAGTACTTC. It encodes CASRSDRRPATQYF.

This clone has a count of ten or more. The rearrangement links TRBV9 to TRBJ2-1; 7 bases align to TRBD1. Germline-derived CDR1 and CDR2 are SGDLS and YYNGEE. The CDR3 extends over 15 amino acids. V lost 0 bases and J lost 5; bases outside the gene matches: 5. The CDR3 spells CASSVGPGQNNEQFF. The CDR3 DNA reads as TGTGCCAGCAGCGTAGGCCCGGGACAGAACAATGAGCAGTTCTTC.

This clone was counted ten times or more. The rearrangement uses TRBV5-6 and TRBJ2-7, with 10 positions matching TRBD1. CDR1 is SGHDT, CDR2 YYEEEE, per germline. Trimming removed 5 bases from V and 6 bases from J; junction bases left unmatched: 8. The CDR3 sequence is 14 residues long. Here the CDR3 reads CASRKTGTGVEQYF. The DNA for the CDR3 is TGTGCCAGCAGGAAAACCGGGACAGGGGTCGAGCAGTACTTC.

By sample fraction, this clone is medium-sized (0.01 to 0.1%). The V call is TRBV28, the J call TRBJ1-6, with D unclear. Germline values: CDR1 MDHEN, CDR2 SYDVKM. The V gene lost 5 bases and the J gene lost 12 bases, with 11 bases spanning the gap. CDR3 length equals 12 residues. In nucleotides, the CDR3 is TGTGCCAGCAGTGAAGGGTTGGGACCCCTCCACTTT. It specifies CASSEGLGPLHF.

This clone showed up many times. The rearrangement uses TRBV20-1 and TRBJ1-5, with TRBD1 as a possible D gene (6 bases). The V end was cut by 5 bases, the J end by 3 bases, with 11 bases between. The germline V gene encodes CDR1 DFQATT and CDR2 SNEGSKA (reference sequence). The CDR3 is made up of 13 amino acids. CDR3 amino acids: CSASDSNNQPQHF. CDR3 in DNA: TGCAGTGCTTCGGACAGCAACAATCAGCCCCAGCATTTT.

The sample holds many counts of this clone. The chain has TRBV6-2 or TRBV6-3 and TRBJ2-1; D gene unclear. CDR1 MNHEY and CDR2 SVGEGT come from the germline V gene. The CDR3 covers 15 residues. Trimming pared 7 bases from V and 1 base from J, leaving 14 bases between. CDR3 in DNA: TGTGCCAGCAACAACGACATGACTTCCTACAATGAGCAGTTCTTC. Translation: CASNNDMTSYNEQFF.

Ten or more counts support this clone. The chain combines TRBV19 with TRBJ2-7; D not resolved. CDR1 and CDR2 (germline): LNHDA, SQIVND (reference sequence). V shed 5 bases and J shed 0 bases, with 5 bases lying between them. This CDR3 comprises 12 residues. The DNA of the CDR3 is TGTGCCAGTAGTGGCGGCTCCTACGAGCAGTACTTC. It yields the protein CASSGGSYEQYF.

Concerning this clone: A junction boundary mismatches the germline segment, possibly from a read error. The chain recombines TRBV6-1 with TRBJ2-7, with D maybe TRBD1 (6 bases). Per germline, CDR1 MNHNS and CDR2 SASEGT. This CDR3 contains 14 residues. The DNA for the CDR3 is TGTTCCAGCACTATACCGGGACACTCCTACGAGCAGTACTTC. Translated: CSSTIPGHSYEQYF.

This clone was picked up many times. V usage is TRBV15 and J usage is TRBJ2-2; D is unclear. Looked up from germline, CDR1 is LNHNV and CDR2 is YYDKDF (reference sequence). The CDR3 extends over 13 amino acids. The V end lost 6 bases, the J end lost 0 bases, and 5 bases lay between the germline ends. CDR3 in amino acids: CATRETNTGELFF. In DNA form, the CDR3 reads TGTGCCACCAGAGAAACGAACACCGGGGAGCTGTTTTTT.

Many counts were recorded for this clone. The CDR3, as DNA: TGTGCCAGCAGCGACTATACTAGCGGGTCAGGGGGCCAAGAGACCCAGTACTTC. Its protein product is CASSDYTSGSGGQETQYF. The chain recombines TRBV11-1 with TRBJ2-5; 9 nucleotides line up with TRBD2. Germline V gene sequence: CDR1 SGHAT, CDR2 FQDESV (reference sequence). CDR3 length: 18 amino acids. With 5 bases clipped from V and 1 base from J, the junction kept 14 bases outside the gene matches.

This clone showed up many times. The genes are TRBV27 and TRBJ2-1; the D is unclear. This CDR3 contains 13 residues. Trimming cost V 7 bases and J 7 bases, with 14 bases left between them. Germline CDR1 MNHEY, CDR2 SMNVEV (reference sequence). CDR3 in DNA: TGTGCCAGCACCCCAGGCGTCGGAAATGAGCAGTTCTTC. Translation: CASTPGVGNEQFF.

The sample holds many counts of this clone. This chain connects TRBV6-2 or TRBV6-3 to TRBJ1-2, with D maybe TRBD1 (6 bases). Germline values: CDR1 MNHEY, CDR2 SVGEGT. V was cut by 8 bases and J by 5 bases, with 12 bases left in between. The CDR3 extends over 12 amino acids. DNA of the CDR3: TGTGCCAGCGGGAGACAGGTTTATGGCTACACCTTC. As protein: CASGRQVYGYTF.